One sample yielded the 14 T cell receptor beta chains listed below, sequenced in a study of blood T cell repertoires in COVID-19. Measured with immunoSEQ multiplex PCR; TCRdb has only the in-frame clones, and not every one. This sample has about 210,000 clones, with 88% found just once. Sequencing was carried out using PBMCs or T cells enriched from blood (not recorded which). All receptors come from a woman between 40 and 55 years old with acute COVID-19.

V and J are TRBV9 and TRBJ2-2; a weak D match, TRBD2 (6 bases). Trimming cost V 0 bases and J 0 bases, with 6 bases left between them. Germline V CDR1 and CDR2: SGDLS, YYNGEE. The CDR3 has 15 amino acids. CDR3 DNA: TGTGCCAGCAGCGTAGGGGGGGCGAACACCGGGGAGCTGTTTTTT. Encoded protein: CASSVGGANTGELFF. The full variable domain, its missing parts supplied by reference TRBV9 and TRBJ2-2, is DSGVTQTPKHLITATGQRVTLRCSPRSGDLSVYWYQQSLDQGLQFLIQYYNGEERAKGNILERFSAQQFPDLHSELNLSSLELGDSALYFCASSVGGANTGELFFGEGSRLTVL.

The rearrangement joins TRBV4-1 to TRBJ1-1; 8 bases line up with TRBD1. Trimming took 2 bases from V and 3 from J; bases not matched to a gene: 5. The CDR3 sequence is 15 residues long. Germline V gene data show CDR1 as MGHRA and CDR2 as YSYEKL. CDR3 protein: CASSQHRGGYTEAFF. The CDR3, as DNA: TGCGCCAGCAGCCAACACAGGGGGGGGTACACTGAAGCTTTCTTT.

To note about this clone: This CDR3 is also generated by other DNA sequences in the sample. The chain links TRBV2 to TRBJ1-6; possibly TRBD1 for D (5 bases). The CDR3 length is 13 residues. Germline V lookup: CDR1 SNHLY, CDR2 FYNNEI. V lost 4 bases and J lost 7, with 8 bases in between. The CDR3 loop reads CASSGGGNSPLHF. The CDR3 DNA sequence: TGTGCCAGCAGTGGGGGGGGGAATTCACCCCTCCACTTT. The full variable domain, completed using reference TRBV2 and TRBJ1-6, is EPEVTQTPSHQVTQMGQEVILRCVPISNHLYFYWYRQILGQKVEFLVSFYNNEISEKSEIFDDQFSVERPDGSNFTLKIRSTKLEDSAMYFCASSGGGNSPLHFGNGTRLTVT.

The chain employs TRBV2 and TRBJ1-5, with TRBD1 matching 8 bases. Germline V gives CDR1 SNHLY, CDR2 FYNNEI. This CDR3 has 13 amino acids. The J segment lost 9 bases and the V segment lost 7 bases, leaving 8 bases of the junction unmatched. The CDR3 coding sequence is TGTGCCAGCACCTACGGACAGGGAAGGCCCCAGCATTTT. Protein: CASTYGQGRPQHF.

The V and J genes are TRBV15 and TRBJ2-1, with 8 bases that match TRBD2. The CDR3 runs 15 residues. Germline-derived CDR1 and CDR2 are LNHNV and YYDKDF (reference sequence). Trimming at V came to 1 base and at J to 4 bases, leaving 3 bases not matched to a gene. As DNA, the CDR3 is TGTGCCACCAGCAGAGTGGGACTAGAGTACAATGAGCAGTTCTTC. As protein: CATSRVGLEYNEQFF.

This clone has a handful of counts. The V call is TRBV5-6, the J call TRBJ1-2, with 7 bases lining up with TRBD1. This CDR3 spans 12 amino acids. Germline-derived CDR1 and CDR2 are SGHDT and YYEEEE. Trimming took 4 bases from V and 5 from J; bases not matched to a gene: 2. CDR3 in DNA: TGTGCCAGCAGCCCGGGACAGTATGGCTACACCTTC. This codes for CASSPGQYGYTF.

This chain links TRBV1 with TRBJ1-2. TRBV1 is a recognized pseudogene. The CDR3 length is 14 residues. The CDR3 DNA sequence: TGCACCAGCAGCCAAGACCGGGTCCCCTATGGCTACACCTTC. Translating gives CTSSQDRVPYGYTF.

The chain links TRBV5-6 to TRBJ2-1, with 15 nucleotides matching TRBD2. The CDR3 runs to 16 residues. Germline values: CDR1 SGHDT, CDR2 YYEEEE. V dropped 4 bases and J dropped 6; count of bases not matched to a gene: 5. The CDR3: CASSLPGLAGGNEQFF. DNA of the CDR3: TGTGCCAGCAGCCTACCGGGACTAGCGGGAGGCAATGAGCAGTTCTTC.

The rearrangement links TRBV15 to TRBJ1-4, with D perhaps matching TRBD1 (6 bases). The V and J ends lost 6 bases and 8 bases respectively, with 13 bases between them. Looked up from germline, CDR1 is LNHNV and CDR2 is YYDKDF (reference sequence). This CDR3 is 13 amino acids long. The CDR3 is CATRQGREEKLFF. The CDR3 DNA sequence: TGTGCCACCAGGCAGGGGCGGGAGGAAAAACTGTTTTTT.

The chain is built from TRBV7-2 and TRBJ2-3; tentative D call: TRBD1 (5 bases). V was shortened by 5 bases and J by 2 bases, with 17 bases between the two germline ends. The CDR3 length is 16 residues. CDR1 and CDR2 (germline): SGHTA, FQGNSA. DNA of the CDR3: TGTGCCAGCAGCAAGGGGTGGTCGTCTCTCACAGATACGCAGTATTTT. This gives the protein CASSKGWSSLTDTQYF.

The rearrangement uses TRBV4-3 and TRBJ1-5; no clear D gene. Germline V gene lookup returns CDR1 LGHNA and CDR2 YSLEER. The CDR3 sequence is 15 residues long. The ends were cut back, 0 bases at V and 4 bases at J, with 10 bases in the middle. The CDR3 is CASSQDGGSNQPQHF. The CDR3, as DNA: TGCGCCAGCAGCCAAGATGGCGGATCGAATCAGCCCCAGCATTTT.

This sequence joins TRBV7-9 and TRBJ2-5, with no clear D. Germline V lookup: CDR1 SEHNR, CDR2 FQNEAQ (reference sequence). The CDR3 totals 14 residues. V lost 3 bases to trimming and J lost 6 bases, with 14 bases between them. CDR3 in DNA: TGTGCCAGCAGCTTCCCTGCGATTAAGAAGACCCAGTACTTC. The encoded protein is CASSFPAIKKTQYF.

The rearrangement links TRBV2 to TRBJ1-1, with D tentatively TRBD1 (5 bases). Looked up from germline, CDR1 is SNHLY and CDR2 is FYNNEI. This CDR3 region has 13 residues. Trimming took 7 bases from V and 7 from J, leaving 16 bases between them. DNA for the CDR3: TGTGCCAGCACCCTACATAGGGACTTTGAAGCTTTCTTT. It codes for CASTLHRDFEAFF.

Turning to this clone: Relative to the germline gene, one junction end is altered; a read error may explain this. The rearrangement uses TRBV6-1 and TRBJ1-1, with 8 bases lining up with TRBD1. The CDR3 spans 14 residues. CDR1 is MNHNS and CDR2 is SASEGT in the germline V gene. This chain's CDR3 is CASSEDRVKTEAFF. CDR3 coding DNA: TGTGCCAGCAGTGAGGACAGGGTGAAGACTGAAGCTTTCTTT.